Presented here are 28 T cell receptor beta chains from one specimen sequenced in a study of post-analysis software for immune sequencing data. Notes on the study in general: With TRBV5-6, TRBV5-1 and TRBV20-1 included, 5 or 6 TRBV segments were more frequent in patients than in controls.

The antigens for these receptors are not known. The authors incorporated unique molecular identifiers into the TCR beta cDNA libraries. From the PCR reads, TCRdb called clonotypes with MiXCR, one entry per CDR3 protein. The sample lists about 400,000 distinct CDR3 sequences, about a third seen once, with 10% to 15% in the top ten. Sequencing input: blood. Receptors originate from a girl aged 10-17 years with multiple sclerosis.

The sample holds one count of this clonotype. The chain recombines TRBV5-1 with TRBJ1-2; D possibly corresponds to TRBD1 (6 bases). Trimming took off 4 bases at V and 3 bases at J, with 13 bases between the two ends. Germline V gene data show CDR1 as SGHRS and CDR2 as YFSETQ. The length of the CDR3 is 14 residues. CDR3 coding DNA: TGCGCCAGCAGCATGTCCGGGGGCGACTATGGCTACACCTTC. Protein product: CASSMSGGDYGYTF.

In the case of this clonotype: Given a much more abundant clone one base away, this may be a read error. The chain links TRBV20-1 to TRBJ2-6; D not certain. CDR1 is DFQATT and CDR2 is SNEGSKA in the germline V gene (reference sequence). Trimming stripped 6 bases from V and 2 bases from J, with 5 bases between. There are 12 residues in the CDR3. CDR3 sequence (DNA): TGCAGTGCCTACCCTGGGGCCAACGTCCTGACTTTC. As protein: CSAYPGANVLTF.

In this sample, this clonotype turned up a few times. The gene calls are TRBV12-3 or TRBV12-4 and TRBJ1-2; 11 positions agree with TRBD1. CDR3 length equals 15 residues. The V gene end was trimmed by 5 bases and the J gene end by 4 bases; junction bases not matched to a gene: 6. The CDR3 DNA reads as TGTGCCAGCAGTAATCCGGGACAGGGGGGCTATGGCTACACCTTC. It is translated as CASSNPGQGGYGYTF.

With respect to this clonotype: The germline gene is not matched at one end of the junction; a read error may be the cause. The chain is built from TRBV14 and TRBJ2-4, with 7 bases that match TRBD1. The assigned J gene may be wrong: the sequence end matches TRBJ2-7 better. Germline loops: CDR1 SGHDN, CDR2 FVKESK. The CDR3 sequence is 14 residues long. The CDR3 DNA sequence: TGTACCAGCAGCCACGCAGGGGGTTCGGACGAGCAGTACTTC. It yields the protein CTSSHAGGSDEQYF.

In this sample, this clonotype turned up a few times. The rearrangement links TRBV29-1 to TRBJ2-7; D remains unclear. The germline V gene encodes CDR1 SQVTM and CDR2 ANQGSEA. The CDR3 loop spans 13 amino acids. Trimming removed 4 bases from V and 1 base from J, with 11 bases in between. The CDR3 DNA follows: TGCAGCGTTGTCCAGGAATTATCCTACGAGCAGTACTTC. Residues: CSVVQELSYEQYF.

This clonotype showed up just a few times. This chain joins TRBV27 and TRBJ2-5, with D unresolved. The CDR3 is made up of 13 amino acids. Trimming took 5 bases from V and 11 from J, leaving 18 bases between them. Germline assignment: CDR1 MNHEY and CDR2 SMNVEV (reference sequence). CDR3 nucleotides: TGTGCCAGCAGTCCCCGGACCGCGTCGGAGCAGTACTTC. This codes for CASSPRTASEQYF.

Turning to this clonotype: At one end the junction does not follow the germline gene, possibly because of a read error. The rearrangement joins TRBV10-3 to TRBJ1-5; D is unresolved. CDR1 and CDR2 (germline): ENHRY, SYGVKD. The CDR3 is 13 residues long. The CDR3 reads CAISERWDQLQHF. CDR3 nucleotide sequence: TGTGCCATCAGCGAGAGGTGGGATCAGCTCCAGCATTTT.

V gene TRBV7-6 combines with J gene TRBJ2-1; 8 nucleotides line up with TRBD2. Germline CDR1 reads SGHVS; CDR2 reads FNYEAQ. The CDR3 is 21 amino acids. V shed 1 base, J shed 2 bases, and the junction held 19 bases outside the gene matches. The CDR3 reads CASSLEEEAGGAMAPYNEQFF. CDR3 bases: TGTGCCAGCAGCTTAGAGGAAGAGGCCGGGGGGGCCATGGCCCCCTACAATGAGCAGTTCTTC.

The J gene is TRBJ1-5, the V gene TRBV3-1; no reliable D call. In germline, CDR1 is LGHDT, CDR2 YNNKEL (reference sequence). There are 12 residues in the CDR3. Trimming left V 1 base short and J 6 bases short, with 4 bases between. CDR3 sequence reads: CASSQGAQPQHF. The CDR3 nucleotides read TGTGCCAGCAGCCAAGGTGCTCAGCCCCAGCATTTT.

The chain links TRBV25-1 to TRBJ2-3, with unresolved D. Germline V gene lookup returns CDR1 MGHDK and CDR2 SYGVNS. The CDR3 sequence is 12 residues long. Deletions cut 3 bases from V and 6 bases from J, with 7 bases between. The CDR3 DNA reads as TGTGCCAGCAGTGACCTTGTGGATACGCAGTATTTT. It translates to CASSDLVDTQYF.

This clonotype was seen a few times. The chain joins TRBV7-9 to TRBJ2-7, with a tentative D call TRBD1 (5 bases). Germline V CDR1 and CDR2: SEHNR, FQNEAQ (reference sequence). With 0 bases removed from V and 0 bases from J, the gap between germline ends came to 12 bases. This CDR3 contains 16 residues. This CDR3 reads CASSLAGWGSSYEQYF. The CDR3 DNA follows: TGTGCCAGCAGCTTAGCGGGCTGGGGCAGCTCCTACGAGCAGTACTTC.

This clonotype turned up a few times. The genes are TRBV7-2 and TRBJ2-3, with D maybe TRBD2 (6 bases). The CDR3 runs 16 residues. In germline, CDR1 is SGHTA, CDR2 FQGNSA. The V and J ends lost 0 bases and 2 bases respectively, with 12 bases between them. CDR3: CASSLALGGNTDTQYF. CDR3 nucleotides: TGTGCCAGCAGCTTAGCGCTCGGGGGAAACACAGATACGCAGTATTTT.

The genes are TRBV4-1 and TRBJ2-5; the match to TRBD2 covers 14 bases. The J call is in doubt because the DNA end fits TRBJ2-7 better. The germline V gene encodes CDR1 MGHRA and CDR2 YSYEKL. This CDR3 comprises 17 residues. CDR3 loop: CASSPRLGLAGDHEQYF. The CDR3 DNA reads TGCGCCAGCAGTCCCCGGCTGGGACTAGCGGGGGACCACGAGCAGTACTTC.

Only a few counts were recorded for this clonotype. The chain links TRBV2 to TRBJ1-6, with D perhaps matching TRBD1 (6 bases). Germline V gene data show CDR1 as SNHLY and CDR2 as FYNNEI. The CDR3 runs to 15 residues. V lost 3 bases to trimming and J lost 10 bases, with 16 bases between them. The CDR3 sequence is CASSDWTAGGSPLHF. In DNA form, the CDR3 reads TGTGCCAGCAGTGACTGGACAGCCGGGGGATCACCCCTCCACTTT. Full variable domain (remainder filled in from reference TRBV2 and TRBJ1-6): EPEVTQTPSHQVTQMGQEVILRCVPISNHLYFYWYRQILGQKVEFLVSFYNNEISEKSEIFDDQFSVERPDGSNFTLKIRSTKLEDSAMYFCASSDWTAGGSPLHFGNGTRLTVT.

This chain connects TRBV6-5 to TRBJ2-1; D gene unclear. V was cut by 0 bases and J by 4 bases, with 16 bases left in between. This CDR3 has 17 amino acids. Germline V CDR1 and CDR2: MNHEY, SVGAGI. CDR3 bases: TGTGCCAGCAGTTACTCGTCTGGACCAGCACTTTACAATGAGCAGTTCTTC. The encoded protein is CASSYSSGPALYNEQFF.

The rearrangement uses TRBV12-3 or TRBV12-4 and TRBJ2-3, with D possibly TRBD1 on 5 matching bases. With 4 bases removed from V and 3 bases from J, the gap between germline ends came to 17 bases. The CDR3 runs 16 residues. The DNA for the CDR3 is TGTGCCAGCAGTTCGAATCTGGGGCGGATTACAGATACGCAGTATTTT. The encoded protein is CASSSNLGRITDTQYF.

Notes on this clonotype: Germline and junction disagree at one end, which may indicate a read error. The CDR3 DNA follows: TGTGCCAGCAGCTTACTAGCGGGGGGGTCTAGCACAGGTACGCAGTATTTT. It translates to CASSLLAGGSSTGTQYF. This sequence joins TRBV11-2 and TRBJ2-3; TRBD2 matches 12 bases. CDR1 and CDR2 from the germline V gene are SGHAT and FQNNGV. The CDR3 has 17 residues.

The gene calls are TRBV20-1 and TRBJ1-2; 9 bases agree with TRBD1. V gave up 5 bases and J gave up 6 bases; unmatched junction bases: 16. The germline CDR1 and CDR2 sequences are DFQATT and SNEGSKA (reference sequence). The CDR3 has 16 amino acids. CDR3 loop: CSARKRNGQGRHGYTF. DNA for the CDR3: TGCAGTGCTCGTAAAAGAAATGGACAGGGGCGTCATGGCTACACCTTC.

The gene calls are TRBV5-1 and TRBJ2-3, with a weak D call TRBD2 (7 bases). V lost 0 bases and J lost 4, with 15 bases in between. Germline-derived CDR1 and CDR2 are SGHRS and YFSETQ. This CDR3 is built from 16 residues. The CDR3 loop reads CASSLGRGGQSDTQYF. CDR3 in DNA: TGCGCCAGCAGCTTGGGGCGCGGGGGACAATCAGATACGCAGTATTTT.

The J gene is TRBJ1-1, the V gene TRBV12-3 or TRBV12-4, with D possibly matching TRBD1 (5 bases). The CDR3 extends over 13 amino acids. V was shortened by 10 bases and J by 1 base, with 13 bases between the two germline ends. The CDR3 loop reads CATAGRGNTEAFF. The CDR3 nucleotides are TGTGCCACCGCTGGTAGGGGGAACACTGAAGCTTTCTTT.

This clonotype was counted a few times. This chain connects TRBV7-2 to TRBJ2-1, with D tentatively TRBD2 (6 bases). This CDR3 has 15 amino acids. V lost 5 bases to trimming and J lost 5 bases, with 16 bases between them. Germline assignment: CDR1 SGHTA and CDR2 FQGNSA. The DNA for the CDR3 is TGTGCCAGCAGCACCCGCGGAGGGAGGAACAATGAGCAGTTCTTC. Translating it yields CASSTRGGRNNEQFF.

This clonotype was seen just once. This chain connects TRBV12-3 or TRBV12-4 to TRBJ2-7, with 12 nucleotides matching TRBD2. The J call is uncertain, as TRBJ2-5 better fits the DNA end. The length of the CDR3 is 14 residues. The CDR3 spells CASSPTSGGATQYF. CDR3 nucleotides: TGTGCCAGCAGTCCGACTAGCGGGGGAGCGACCCAGTACTTC.

This chain connects TRBV5-1 to TRBJ2-2; tentatively, D is TRBD1 or TRBD2 (5 bases each). CDR1 is SGHRS, CDR2 YFSETQ, per germline. Trimming cost V 4 bases and J 1 base, with 20 bases left between them. This CDR3 has 18 amino acids. The CDR3 here is CASSLAAGTVRNTGELFF. CDR3 nucleotide sequence: TGCGCCAGCAGCCTCGCAGCTGGGACCGTTAGGAACACCGGGGAGCTGTTTTTT.

This clonotype was counted between two and nine times. The chain has TRBV24-1 and TRBJ2-5; the match to TRBD2 covers 10 bases. The J call is in doubt because the DNA end fits TRBJ2-7 better. The V gene's germline CDR1 is KGHDR and CDR2 SFDVKD. This CDR3 has 16 amino acids. CDR3 nucleotides: TGTGCCACCAGTGATTTGAGTCTAGCGGGGGCGGACGAGCAGTACTTC. This codes for CATSDLSLAGADEQYF.

V is TRBV30 and J is TRBJ2-7; D tentatively reads TRBD1 or TRBD2 (6 bases each). Trimming stripped 2 bases from V and 4 bases from J, with 12 bases between. The CDR3 totals 13 residues. Per the germline V gene, CDR1 is GTSNPN and CDR2 is SVGIG (reference sequence). DNA of the CDR3: TGTGCCTGGAGTAAGCAGGGGAGGTACGAGCAGTACTTC. It specifies CAWSKQGRYEQYF.

This clonotype occurred a few times. The rearrangement uses TRBV11-2 and TRBJ2-1; TRBD2 aligns across 13 bases. The CDR3 sequence is 16 residues long. V gave up 4 bases and J gave up 10 bases; unmatched junction bases: 10. In germline, CDR1 is SGHAT, CDR2 FQNNGV. This chain's CDR3 is CASSSLTSGGPREQFF. CDR3 in DNA: TGTGCCAGCAGCTCCCTGACTAGCGGGGGGCCAAGGGAGCAGTTCTTC.

This rearrangement joins TRBV6-2 or TRBV6-3 to TRBJ1-1, with 8 bases fitting TRBD1. V lost 3 bases and J lost 3; bases outside the gene matches: 3. CDR1 MNHEY and CDR2 SVGEGT come from the germline V gene. The CDR3 is 14 amino acids. The DNA of the CDR3 is TGTGCCAGCAGTTATCAGGGGGCGTACACTGAAGCTTTCTTT. This encodes CASSYQGAYTEAFF.

J is TRBJ2-1 and V is TRBV28; 16 positions match TRBD2. V trimming: 7 bases; J trimming: 2 bases; junction bases outside the gene matches: 11. This CDR3 region has 19 residues. Germline lookup yields CDR1 MDHEN and CDR2 SYDVKM. The CDR3 DNA sequence: TGTGCCAGCACCCTATCCTCAGGGACTAGCGGGGGGGCCTACAATGAGCAGTTCTTC. Residues: CASTLSSGTSGGAYNEQFF.